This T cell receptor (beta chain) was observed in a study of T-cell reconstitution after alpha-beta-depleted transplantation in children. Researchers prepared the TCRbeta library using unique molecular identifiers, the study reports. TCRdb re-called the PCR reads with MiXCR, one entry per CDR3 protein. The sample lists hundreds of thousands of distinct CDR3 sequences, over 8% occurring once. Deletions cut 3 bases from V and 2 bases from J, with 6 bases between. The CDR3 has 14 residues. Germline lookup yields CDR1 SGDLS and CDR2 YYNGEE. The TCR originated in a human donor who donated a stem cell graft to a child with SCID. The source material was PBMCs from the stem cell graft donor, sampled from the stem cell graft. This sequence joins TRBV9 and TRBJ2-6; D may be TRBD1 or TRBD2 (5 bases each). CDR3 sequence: CASSGGTGANVLTF. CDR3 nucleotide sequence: TGTGCCAGCAGCGGGGGGACTGGGGCCAACGTCCTGACTTTC.